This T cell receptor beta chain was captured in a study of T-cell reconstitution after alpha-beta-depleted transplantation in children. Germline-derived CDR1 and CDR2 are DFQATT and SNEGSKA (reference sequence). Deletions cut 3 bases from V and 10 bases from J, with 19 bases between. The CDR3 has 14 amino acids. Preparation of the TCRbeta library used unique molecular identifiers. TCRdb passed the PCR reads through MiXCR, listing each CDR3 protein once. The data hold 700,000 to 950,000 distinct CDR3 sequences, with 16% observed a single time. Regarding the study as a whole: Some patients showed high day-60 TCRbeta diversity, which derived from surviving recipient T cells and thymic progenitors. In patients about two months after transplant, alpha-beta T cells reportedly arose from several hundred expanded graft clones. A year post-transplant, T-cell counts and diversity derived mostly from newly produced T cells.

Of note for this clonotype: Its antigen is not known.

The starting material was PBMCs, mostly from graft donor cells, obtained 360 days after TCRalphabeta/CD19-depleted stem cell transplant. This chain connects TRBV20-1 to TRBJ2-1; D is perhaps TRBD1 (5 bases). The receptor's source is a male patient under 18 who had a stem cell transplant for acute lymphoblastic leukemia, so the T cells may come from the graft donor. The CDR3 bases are TGCAGTGCTAGGCCCCAGGGAACCTACGCGGAGCAGTTCTTC. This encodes CSARPQGTYAEQFF.